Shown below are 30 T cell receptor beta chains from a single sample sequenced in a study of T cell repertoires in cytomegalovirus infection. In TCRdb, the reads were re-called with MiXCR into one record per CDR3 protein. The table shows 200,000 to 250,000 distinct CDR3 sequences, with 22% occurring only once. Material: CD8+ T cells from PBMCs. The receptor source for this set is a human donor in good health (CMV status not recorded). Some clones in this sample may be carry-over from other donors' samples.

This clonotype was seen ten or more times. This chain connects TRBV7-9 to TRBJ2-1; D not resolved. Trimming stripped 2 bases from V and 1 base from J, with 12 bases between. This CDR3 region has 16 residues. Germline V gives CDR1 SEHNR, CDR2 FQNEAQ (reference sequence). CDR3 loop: CASSLWGTVSYNEQFF. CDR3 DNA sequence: TGTGCCAGCAGCTTATGGGGTACCGTATCCTACAATGAGCAGTTCTTC.

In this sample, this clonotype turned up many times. The CDR3 DNA follows: TGCAGTGCTAGAGATATCTCAGACGCTTGGCATCAGTACTTC. Translated, it gives CSARDISDAWHQYF. This sequence joins TRBV20-1 and TRBJ2-7, with D unresolved. The CDR3 contains 14 residues. Germline lookup yields CDR1 DFQATT and CDR2 SNEGSKA (reference sequence). The ends were cut back, 0 bases at V and 10 bases at J, with 19 bases in the middle.

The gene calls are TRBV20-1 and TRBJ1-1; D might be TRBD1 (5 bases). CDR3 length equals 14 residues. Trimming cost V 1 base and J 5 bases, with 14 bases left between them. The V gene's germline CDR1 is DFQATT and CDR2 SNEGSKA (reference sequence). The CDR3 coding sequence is TGCAGTGCTAGAGGGATAGGGGAGTTGACTGAAGCTTTCTTT. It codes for CSARGIGELTEAFF.

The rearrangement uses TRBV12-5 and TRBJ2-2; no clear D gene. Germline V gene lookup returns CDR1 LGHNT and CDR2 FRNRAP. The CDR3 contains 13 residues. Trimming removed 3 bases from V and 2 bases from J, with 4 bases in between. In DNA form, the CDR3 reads TGTGCTAGTGGTTTACAAAACACCGGGGAGCTGTTTTTT. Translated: CASGLQNTGELFF.

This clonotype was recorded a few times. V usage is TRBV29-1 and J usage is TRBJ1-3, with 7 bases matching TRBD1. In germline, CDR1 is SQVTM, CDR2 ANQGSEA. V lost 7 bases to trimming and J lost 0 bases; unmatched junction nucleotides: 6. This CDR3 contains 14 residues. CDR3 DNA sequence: TGCAGCGCTGGCGGGACAGCCTCTGGAAACACCATATATTTT. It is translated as CSAGGTASGNTIYF.

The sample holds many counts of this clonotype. CDR3 loop: CSAAEGFLNTEAFF. In DNA, the CDR3 is TGCAGTGCCGCTGAGGGGTTTCTGAACACTGAAGCTTTCTTT. The rearrangement links TRBV20-1 to TRBJ1-1, with TRBD1 as a possible D gene (5 bases). The V gene lost 6 bases and the J gene lost 0 bases, with 14 bases spanning the gap. This CDR3 is 14 amino acids long. Germline lookup yields CDR1 DFQATT and CDR2 SNEGSKA (reference sequence).

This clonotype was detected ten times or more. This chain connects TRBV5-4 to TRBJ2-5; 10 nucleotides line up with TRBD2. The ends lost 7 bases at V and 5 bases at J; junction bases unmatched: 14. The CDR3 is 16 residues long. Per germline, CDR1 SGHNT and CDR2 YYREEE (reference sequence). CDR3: CASDPGVAGGLETQYF. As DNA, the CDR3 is TGTGCCAGCGACCCCGGGGTAGCGGGGGGCCTGGAGACCCAGTACTTC. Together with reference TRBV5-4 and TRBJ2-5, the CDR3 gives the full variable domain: ETGVTQSPTHLIKTRGQQVTLRCSSQSGHNTVSWYQQALGQGPQFIFQYYREEENGRGNFPPRFSGLQFPNYSSELNVNALELDDSALYLCASDPGVAGGLETQYFGPGTRLLVL.

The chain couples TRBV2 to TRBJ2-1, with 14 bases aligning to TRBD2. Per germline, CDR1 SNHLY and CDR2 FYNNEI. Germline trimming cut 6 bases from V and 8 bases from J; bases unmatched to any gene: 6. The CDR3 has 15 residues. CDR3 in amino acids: CASSETSGGGDEQFF. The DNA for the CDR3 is TGTGCCAGCAGCGAGACTAGCGGGGGGGGGGATGAGCAGTTCTTC.

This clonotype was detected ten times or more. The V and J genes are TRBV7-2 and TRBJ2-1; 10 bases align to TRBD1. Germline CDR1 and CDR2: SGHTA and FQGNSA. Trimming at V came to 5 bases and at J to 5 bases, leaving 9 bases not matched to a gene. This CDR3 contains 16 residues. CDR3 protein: CASSRSRQGANNEQFF. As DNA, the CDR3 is TGTGCCAGCAGCCGATCTAGACAGGGGGCCAACAATGAGCAGTTCTTC. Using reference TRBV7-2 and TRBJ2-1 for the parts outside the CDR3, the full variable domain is GAGVSQSPSNKVTEKGKDVELRCDPISGHTALYWYRQSLGQGLEFLIYFQGNSAPDKSGLPSDRFSAERTGGSVSTLTIQRTQQEDSAVYLCASSRSRQGANNEQFFGPGTRLTVL.

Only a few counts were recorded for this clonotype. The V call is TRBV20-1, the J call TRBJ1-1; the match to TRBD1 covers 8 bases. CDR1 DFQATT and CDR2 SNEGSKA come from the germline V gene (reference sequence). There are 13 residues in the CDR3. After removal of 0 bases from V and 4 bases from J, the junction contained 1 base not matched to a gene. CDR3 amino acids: CSARDTGGTEAFF. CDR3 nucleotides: TGCAGTGCTAGAGATACAGGGGGCACTGAAGCTTTCTTT.

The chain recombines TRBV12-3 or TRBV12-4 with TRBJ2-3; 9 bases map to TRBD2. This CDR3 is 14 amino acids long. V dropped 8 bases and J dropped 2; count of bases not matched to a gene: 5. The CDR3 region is CASASGGITDTQYF. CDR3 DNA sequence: TGTGCCAGCGCGAGCGGGGGGATCACAGATACGCAGTATTTT.

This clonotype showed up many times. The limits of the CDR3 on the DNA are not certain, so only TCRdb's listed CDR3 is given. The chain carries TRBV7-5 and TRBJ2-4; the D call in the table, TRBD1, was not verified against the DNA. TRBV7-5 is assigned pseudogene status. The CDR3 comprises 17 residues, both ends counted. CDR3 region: CISVPEATGKAKNIQYF.

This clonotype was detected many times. CDR3 region: CATSRDLGQGVEQYF. Written as DNA, the CDR3 is TGTGCCACCAGCAGAGATCTAGGACAGGGGGTCGAGCAGTACTTC. V usage is TRBV15 and J usage is TRBJ2-7; 10 nucleotides line up with TRBD1. The CDR3 sequence is 15 residues long. The V gene's germline CDR1 is LNHNV and CDR2 YYDKDF (reference sequence). V shed 0 bases, J shed 6 bases, and the junction held 5 bases outside the gene matches.

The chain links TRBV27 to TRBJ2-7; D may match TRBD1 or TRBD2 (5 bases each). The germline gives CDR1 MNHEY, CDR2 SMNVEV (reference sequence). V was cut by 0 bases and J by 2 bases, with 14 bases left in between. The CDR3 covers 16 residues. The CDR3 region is CASSLSRGTETYEQYF. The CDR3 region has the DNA TGTGCCAGCAGTTTATCGAGAGGGACGGAGACCTACGAGCAGTACTTC.

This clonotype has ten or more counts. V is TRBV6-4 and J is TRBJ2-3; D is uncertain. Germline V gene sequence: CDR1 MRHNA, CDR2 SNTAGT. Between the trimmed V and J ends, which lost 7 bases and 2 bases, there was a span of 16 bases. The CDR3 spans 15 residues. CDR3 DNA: TGTGCCAGCACCCCCAGGCTCCCACTCACAGATACGCAGTATTTT. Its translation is CASTPRLPLTDTQYF.

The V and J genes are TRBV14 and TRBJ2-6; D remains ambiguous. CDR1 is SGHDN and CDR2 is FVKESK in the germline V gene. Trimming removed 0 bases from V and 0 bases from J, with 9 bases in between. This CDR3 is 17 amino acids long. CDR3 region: CASSQDPIYSGANVLTF. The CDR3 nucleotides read TGTGCCAGCAGCCAAGATCCCATCTACTCTGGGGCCAACGTCCTGACTTTC.

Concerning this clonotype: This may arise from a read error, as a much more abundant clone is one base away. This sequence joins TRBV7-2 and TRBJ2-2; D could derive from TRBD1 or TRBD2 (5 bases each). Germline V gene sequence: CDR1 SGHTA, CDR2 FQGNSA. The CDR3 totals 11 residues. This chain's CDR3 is CATRETGELFF. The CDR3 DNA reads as TGTGCGACCAGGGAGACCGGGGAGCTGTTTTTT.

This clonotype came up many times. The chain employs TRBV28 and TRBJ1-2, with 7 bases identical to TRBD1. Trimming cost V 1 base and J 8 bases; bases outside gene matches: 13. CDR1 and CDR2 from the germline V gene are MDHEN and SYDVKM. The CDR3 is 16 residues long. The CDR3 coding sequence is TGTGCCAGCAGTTTATCGACAGGGTTGGCGCTATACGGCTACACCTTC. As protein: CASSLSTGLALYGYTF.

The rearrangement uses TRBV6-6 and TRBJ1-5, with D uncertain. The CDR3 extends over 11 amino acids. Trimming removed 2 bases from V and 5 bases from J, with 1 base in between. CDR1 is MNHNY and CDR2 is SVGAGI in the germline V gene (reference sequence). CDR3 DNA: TGTGCCAGCAGTTACGATCAGCCCCAGCATTTT. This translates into CASSYDQPQHF.

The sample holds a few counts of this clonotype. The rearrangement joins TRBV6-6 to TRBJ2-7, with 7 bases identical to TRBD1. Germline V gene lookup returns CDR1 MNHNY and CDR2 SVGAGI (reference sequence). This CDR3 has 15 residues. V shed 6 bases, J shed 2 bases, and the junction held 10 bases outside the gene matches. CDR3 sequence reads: CASRANNGTAYEQYF. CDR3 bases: TGTGCCAGCAGAGCCAACAACGGGACAGCCTACGAGCAGTACTTC.

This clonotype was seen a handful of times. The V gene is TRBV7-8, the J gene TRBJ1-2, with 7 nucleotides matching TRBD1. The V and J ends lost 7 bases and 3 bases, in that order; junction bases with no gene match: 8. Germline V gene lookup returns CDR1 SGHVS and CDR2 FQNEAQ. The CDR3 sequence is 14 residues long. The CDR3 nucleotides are TGTGCCAGCACCATAGACAGGGCGGACTATGGCTACACCTTC. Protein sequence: CASTIDRADYGYTF.

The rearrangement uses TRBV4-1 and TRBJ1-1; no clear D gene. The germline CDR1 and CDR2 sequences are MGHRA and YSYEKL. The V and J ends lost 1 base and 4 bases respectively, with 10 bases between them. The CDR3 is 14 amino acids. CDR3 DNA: TGCGCCAGCAGCCAAGTTATACAGTCCACTGAAGCTTTCTTT. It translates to CASSQVIQSTEAFF.

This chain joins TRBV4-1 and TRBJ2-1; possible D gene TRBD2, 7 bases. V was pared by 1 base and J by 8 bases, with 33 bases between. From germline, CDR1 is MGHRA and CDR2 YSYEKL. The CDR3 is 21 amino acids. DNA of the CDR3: TGCGCCAGCAGCCAAGTAACACTAGCTGGGGGGGCCGGATTGAATGGGGATGAGCAGTTCTTC. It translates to CASSQVTLAGGAGLNGDEQFF.

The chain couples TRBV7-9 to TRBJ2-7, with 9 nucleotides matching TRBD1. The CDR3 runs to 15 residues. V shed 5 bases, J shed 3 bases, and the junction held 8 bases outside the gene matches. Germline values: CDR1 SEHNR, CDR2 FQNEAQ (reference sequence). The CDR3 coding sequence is TGTGCCAGCAGCCCAAGGGACAGGGTAGGCTACGAGCAGTACTTC. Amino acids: CASSPRDRVGYEQYF.

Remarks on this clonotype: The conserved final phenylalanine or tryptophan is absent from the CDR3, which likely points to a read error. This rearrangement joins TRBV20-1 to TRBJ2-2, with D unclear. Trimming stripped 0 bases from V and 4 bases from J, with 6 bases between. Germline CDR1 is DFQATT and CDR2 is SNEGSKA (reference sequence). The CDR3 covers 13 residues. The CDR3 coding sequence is TGCAGTGCTAGAGATTACGGCACCGGGGAGCTGTTTTGT. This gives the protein CSARDYGTGELFC.

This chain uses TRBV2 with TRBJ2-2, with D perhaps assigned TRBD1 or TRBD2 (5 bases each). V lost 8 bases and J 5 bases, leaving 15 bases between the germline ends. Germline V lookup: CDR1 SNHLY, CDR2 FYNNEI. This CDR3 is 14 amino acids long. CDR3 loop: CASVGDVWTGELFF. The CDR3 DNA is TGTGCCAGCGTGGGGGACGTGTGGACCGGGGAGCTGTTTTTT.

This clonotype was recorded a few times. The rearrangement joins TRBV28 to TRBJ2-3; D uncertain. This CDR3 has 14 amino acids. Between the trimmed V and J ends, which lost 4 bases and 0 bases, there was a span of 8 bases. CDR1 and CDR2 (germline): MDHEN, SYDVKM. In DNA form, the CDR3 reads TGTGCCAGCAGTTCCCTCGGTAGCACAGATACGCAGTATTTT. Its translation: CASSSLGSTDTQYF.

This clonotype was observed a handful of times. As DNA, the CDR3 is TGTGCCAGCAGCTTGCGGGGTTCCTACGAGCAGTACTTC. It is translated as CASSLRGSYEQYF. The V call is TRBV7-6, the J call TRBJ2-7; TRBD2 is a possible D gene (6 bases). V lost 3 bases and J 1 base, leaving 7 bases between the germline ends. CDR3 length: 13 residues. Germline CDR1 is SGHVS and CDR2 is FNYEAQ.

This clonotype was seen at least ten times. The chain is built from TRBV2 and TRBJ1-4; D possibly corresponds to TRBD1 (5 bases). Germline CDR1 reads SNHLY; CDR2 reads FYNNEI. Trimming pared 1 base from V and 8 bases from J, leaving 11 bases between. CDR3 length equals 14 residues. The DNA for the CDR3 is TGTGCCAGCAGTGAAGTAGGGGAAGAGGAAAAACTGTTTTTT. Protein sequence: CASSEVGEEEKLFF.

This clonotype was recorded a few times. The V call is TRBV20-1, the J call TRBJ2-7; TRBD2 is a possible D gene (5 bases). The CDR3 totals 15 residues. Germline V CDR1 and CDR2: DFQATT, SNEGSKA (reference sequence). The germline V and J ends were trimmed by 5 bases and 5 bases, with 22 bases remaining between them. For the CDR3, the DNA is TGCAGTGCTCCTCCCTCACGGGGAAGACTCGACGAGCAGTACTTC. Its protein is CSAPPSRGRLDEQYF.